The 9 T cell receptor beta chains given below trace back to one sample, sequenced in a study of blood T cells in healthy people across ages. A J-beta primer mix and a sample-barcoded 5' primer were used in a second PCR of roughly 7 to 12 cycles. TCRdb re-called the 5' RACE reads with MiXCR, one entry per CDR3 protein. Of hundreds of thousands of distinct CDR3 sequences in the sample, roughly 24% were seen once. These sequences were also reported in another study, on T cells of mothers and their children.

The sequencing input was blood. These TCRs come from a boy between 10 and 17 years old in good health.

The chain joins TRBV5-1 to TRBJ1-1; maybe TRBD1 (5 bases). Germline V CDR1 and CDR2: SGHRS, YFSETQ. Trimming cost V 4 bases and J 2 bases, with 18 bases left between them. The length of the CDR3 is 16 residues. Here the CDR3 reads CASSDRLGRANTEAFF. The CDR3, as DNA: TGCGCCAGCAGCGACCGACTAGGCAGGGCCAACACTGAAGCTTTCTTT. Combining the CDR3 with reference TRBV5-1 and TRBJ1-1 gives the whole variable domain KAGVTQTPRYLIKTRGQQVTLSCSPISGHRSVSWYQQTPGQGLQFLFEYFSETQRNKGNFPGRFSGRQFSNSRSEMNVSTLELGDSALYLCASSDRLGRANTEAFFGQGTRLTVV.

This chain's CDR3 is CSAPRASGSSEQYF. CDR3 DNA: TGCAGTGCCCCCAGGGCTAGCGGGAGTAGCGAGCAGTACTTC. The genes are TRBV20-1 and TRBJ2-7; 10 bases agree with TRBD2. V lost 6 bases and J lost 6; bases outside the gene matches: 11. Germline CDR1 is DFQATT and CDR2 is SNEGSKA (reference sequence). The CDR3 spans 14 residues.

This clonotype was recorded a few times. One end of the junction fails to match germline, which may point to a read error. The chain is built from TRBV7-7 and TRBJ2-5; TRBD1 matches 9 bases. CDR3 length: 15 amino acids. Looked up from germline, CDR1 is SSHAT and CDR2 is FNYEAQ (reference sequence). The CDR3 DNA reads TGTGCTAGCAGCTTAGGCTTGGGACAGGGAGAGACCCAGTACTTC. This codes for CASSLGLGQGETQYF.

This clonotype was seen ten or more times. The chain combines TRBV7-7 with TRBJ2-5; D tentatively reads TRBD1 or TRBD2 (5 bases each). This CDR3 is 13 amino acids long. Trimming shortened V by 5 bases and J by 5 bases, and 12 bases separated the two germline ends. Per the germline V gene, CDR1 is SSHAT and CDR2 is FNYEAQ (reference sequence). CDR3 sequence: CASSSRGEETQYF. The CDR3 coding sequence is TGTGCCAGCAGCAGTAGGGGAGAGGAGACCCAGTACTTC.

This clonotype showed up just a few times. One end of the junction fails to match germline, which may point to a read error. This CDR3 is CASSPPRGASDEQYF. DNA for the CDR3: TGCGCCAGCAGCCCCCCGCGGGGGGCCTCCGACGAGCAGTACTTC. The V and J genes are TRBV5-1 and TRBJ2-1, with TRBD2 identical over 8 bases. Matching the DNA end better, TRBJ2-7 makes the J call doubtful. Germline values: CDR1 SGHRS, CDR2 YFSETQ. This CDR3 has 15 amino acids.

This clonotype turned up a few times. The genes are TRBV3-1 and TRBJ2-1; 9 bases agree with TRBD2. Per the germline V gene, CDR1 is LGHDT and CDR2 is YNNKEL (reference sequence). V lost 1 base and J lost 6; bases outside the gene matches: 4. The CDR3 has 15 residues. This CDR3 reads CASSQVAGAVNEQFF. The CDR3 bases are TGTGCCAGCAGCCAAGTAGCGGGGGCCGTCAATGAGCAGTTCTTC.

This clonotype was recorded a few times. The chain carries TRBV2 and TRBJ2-3, with D possibly being TRBD1 (5 bases). V was clipped by 8 bases and J by 1 base, with 13 bases between them. CDR3 size: 14 residues. Germline-derived CDR1 and CDR2 are SNHLY and FYNNEI. The CDR3 region has the DNA TGTGCCAGCTGCCCTCTCAGGGGCACAGATACGCAGTATTTT. Protein product: CASCPLRGTDTQYF.

This clonotype was observed a handful of times. The chain combines TRBV20-1 with TRBJ2-7; TRBD1 aligns across 7 bases. Looked up from germline, CDR1 is DFQATT and CDR2 is SNEGSKA (reference sequence). The V and J ends lost 1 base and 0 bases, in that order; junction bases with no gene match: 6. The CDR3 contains 15 residues. The CDR3 spells CSARGSDRASYEQYF. As DNA, the CDR3 is TGCAGTGCTAGAGGTTCAGACAGGGCCTCCTACGAGCAGTACTTC.

This clonotype was recorded a few times. This chain connects TRBV7-2 to TRBJ2-5; 9 nucleotides align to TRBD2. Losses at the gene ends were 5 bases for V and 5 bases for J; bases not matched to a gene: 12. Germline values: CDR1 SGHTA, CDR2 FQGNSA. The CDR3 covers 16 residues. CDR3 sequence (DNA): TGTGCCAGCAGCCCCCAAGGAGCGGGGGGTTATGAGACCCAGTACTTC. Translation gives CASSPQGAGGYETQYF.